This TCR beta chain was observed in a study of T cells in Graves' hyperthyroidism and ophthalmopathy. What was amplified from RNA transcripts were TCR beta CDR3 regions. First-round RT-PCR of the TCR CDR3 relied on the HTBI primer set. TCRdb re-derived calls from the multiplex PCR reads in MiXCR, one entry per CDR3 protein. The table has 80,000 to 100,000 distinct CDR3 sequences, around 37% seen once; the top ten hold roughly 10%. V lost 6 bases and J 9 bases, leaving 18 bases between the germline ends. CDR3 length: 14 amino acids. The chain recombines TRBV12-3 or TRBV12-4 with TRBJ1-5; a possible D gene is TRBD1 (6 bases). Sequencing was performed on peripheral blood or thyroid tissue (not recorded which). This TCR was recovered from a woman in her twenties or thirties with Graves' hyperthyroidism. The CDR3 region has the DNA TGTGCCAGCAGCCACACCGGACAGCCACGGCCCCAGCATTTT. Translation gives CASSHTGQPRPQHF.